The 28 T cell receptor beta chains reported below all come from one sample, sequenced in a study of vaccination effects on CD4 cells after COVID-19. Following 10 days of culture, CD4+ T cells were isolated. Every participant took two doses of the BNT162b2 or mRNA-1273 vaccine. Generated by immunoSEQ multiplex PCR, the TCRdb table keeps only in-frame clones and is missing some. Of about 47,000 clones detected, about 70% appear once; the ten largest clones hold about 7%. For these TCRs, the target antigens are not known. The specimen was CD4+ T cells from PBMCs cultured without peptide, collected after COVID-19 vaccination. The receptors come from a human donor who received a COVID-19 vaccine.

The V and J genes are TRBV10-1 and TRBJ2-3; D may be TRBD2 (6 bases). The CDR3 sequence is 18 residues long. Trimming took off 0 bases at V and 2 bases at J, with 18 bases between the two ends. The germline V gene encodes CDR1 WNHNN and CDR2 SYGVQD (reference sequence). CDR3 protein: CASSESPPGVAVTDTQYF. In DNA form, the CDR3 reads TGCGCCAGCAGTGAGTCCCCACCGGGAGTAGCGGTCACAGATACGCAGTATTTT.

The J gene is TRBJ2-1, the V gene TRBV5-1; TRBD2 matches 13 bases. The CDR3 extends over 15 amino acids. Trimming took 5 bases from V and 8 from J; bases not matched to a gene: 7. The germline V gene encodes CDR1 SGHRS and CDR2 YFSETQ. CDR3 sequence (DNA): TGCGCCAGCAGTCTACGGACTAGCGGGAGAGATGAGCAGTTCTTC. This translates into CASSLRTSGRDEQFF.

The chain joins TRBV30 to TRBJ1-5, with 7 bases that match TRBD1. Germline CDR1 is GTSNPN and CDR2 is SVGIG (reference sequence). Trimming cost V 1 base and J 6 bases; bases outside gene matches: 3. This CDR3 spans 13 amino acids. This CDR3 is CAWSGQGVQPQHF. The CDR3 DNA is TGTGCCTGGAGTGGACAGGGCGTTCAGCCCCAGCATTTT.

The J gene is TRBJ2-7, the V gene TRBV2; a weak D match, TRBD1 (6 bases). Germline V gene sequence: CDR1 SNHLY, CDR2 FYNNEI. Trimming removed 1 base at V and 7 bases at J, with 11 bases between. This CDR3 has 13 amino acids. The CDR3 nucleotides read TGTGCCAGCAGTGAAGGCCTCAGGGGAGAGCAGTACTTC. Protein sequence: CASSEGLRGEQYF.

In this sample, this clone turned up a few times. This sequence joins TRBV5-1 and TRBJ1-3, with TRBD1 matching 7 bases. V gave up 2 bases and J gave up 0 bases; unmatched junction bases: 5. The CDR3 has 16 amino acids. In germline, CDR1 is SGHRS, CDR2 YFSETQ. The CDR3 here is CASSFDRASSGNTIYF. CDR3 DNA: TGCGCCAGCAGCTTTGACAGGGCCAGCTCTGGAAACACCATATATTTT.

The chain couples TRBV7-7 to TRBJ2-7; D is perhaps TRBD1 (6 bases). Trimming left V 3 bases short and J 3 bases short, with 9 bases between. Per the germline V gene, CDR1 is SSHAT and CDR2 is FNYEAQ (reference sequence). CDR3 length equals 13 residues. CDR3 loop: CASSFDRSYEQYF. In nucleotides, the CDR3 is TGTGCCAGCAGCTTCGACAGGAGCTACGAGCAGTACTTC.

This chain uses TRBV30 with TRBJ1-4; D is undetermined. The V and J ends lost 2 bases and 8 bases respectively, with 9 bases between them. Germline loops: CDR1 GTSNPN, CDR2 SVGIG (reference sequence). The CDR3 length is 12 residues. The CDR3 bases are TGTGCCTGGAGTCTCCGGGGAGAAAAACTGTTTTTT. Translating it yields CAWSLRGEKLFF. Complete variable domain (other parts from reference TRBV30 and TRBJ1-4): SQTIHQWPATLVQPVGSPLSLECTVEGTSNPNLYWYRQAAGRGLQLLFYSVGIGQISSEVPQNLSASRPQDRQFILSSKKLLLSDSGFYLCAWSLRGEKLFFGSGTQLSVL.

The chain joins TRBV6-2 or TRBV6-3 to TRBJ1-1, with 7 positions matching TRBD1. Trimming took 2 bases from V and 7 from J; bases not matched to a gene: 4. This CDR3 contains 13 residues. Per germline, CDR1 MNHEY and CDR2 SVGEGT. The CDR3 here is CASSYQTGFEAFF. In DNA form, the CDR3 reads TGTGCCAGCAGTTACCAGACAGGGTTTGAAGCTTTCTTT.

V and J are TRBV3-1 (or the pseudogene TRBV3-2) and TRBJ2-7; TRBD2 matches at 11 bases. Germline lookup yields CDR1 LGHDT and CDR2 YNNKEL (reference sequence). The CDR3 consists of 20 residues. J was trimmed by 0 bases and V by 3 bases; bases with no gene match: 16. The CDR3 DNA follows: TGTGCCAGCAGCCAGACCGATTGGCTAGCGGGGGGCCAAATCTCCTACGAGCAGTACTTC. This translates into CASSQTDWLAGGQISYEQYF.

This chain links TRBV3-1 (or the pseudogene TRBV3-2) with TRBJ2-5; TRBD2 matches 10 bases. The J segment lost 1 base and the V segment lost 2 bases, leaving 1 base of the junction unmatched. CDR1 is LGHDT, CDR2 YNNKEL, per germline (reference sequence). This CDR3 has 15 amino acids. In DNA, the CDR3 is TGTGCCAGCAGCCAACTAGCGGGGGTCCAAGAGACCCAGTACTTC. Amino acids: CASSQLAGVQETQYF.

This rearrangement joins TRBV6-5 to TRBJ1-5; D gene unclear. The CDR3 consists of 14 residues. Germline assignment: CDR1 MNHEY and CDR2 SVGAGI. The ends were cut back, 6 bases at V and 0 bases at J, with 9 bases in the middle. CDR3 in amino acids: CASRLSNSNQPQHF. CDR3 DNA: TGTGCCAGCAGACTATCGAATAGCAATCAGCCCCAGCATTTT.

The rearrangement joins TRBV7-6 to TRBJ1-6, with TRBD1 identical over 7 bases. After removal of 3 bases from V and 6 bases from J, the junction contained 2 bases not matched to a gene. The CDR3 covers 14 residues. Germline lookup yields CDR1 SGHVS and CDR2 FNYEAQ. The DNA for the CDR3 is TGTGCCAGCAGCTTCAGGGGGACTAATTCACCCCTCCACTTT. It specifies CASSFRGTNSPLHF.

The rearrangement joins TRBV27 to TRBJ2-5, with D unresolved. This CDR3 comprises 12 residues. The V gene's germline CDR1 is MNHEY and CDR2 SMNVEV (reference sequence). V lost 5 bases, J lost 5 bases, and 9 bases lay in between. CDR3 residues: CASSPPWETQYF. CDR3 DNA sequence: TGTGCCAGCAGTCCGCCTTGGGAGACCCAGTACTTC.

This clone was detected only a few times. The chain employs TRBV18 and TRBJ2-1, with D maybe TRBD2 (6 bases). Germline V gene data show CDR1 as KGHSH and CDR2 as LQKENI. V lost 6 bases and J lost 10, with 19 bases in between. The length of the CDR3 is 14 residues. The CDR3 DNA reads as TGTGCCAGCTCCAGCTTCCGGGACTTCCCAGAGCAGTTCTTC. Translation: CASSSFRDFPEQFF.

The genes are TRBV11-2 and TRBJ2-3, with 11 bases that match TRBD1. CDR1 SGHAT and CDR2 FQNNGV come from the germline V gene. The CDR3 contains 16 residues. Trimming removed 5 bases from V and 4 bases from J; junction bases left unmatched: 8. The CDR3 nucleotides read TGTGCCAGCAGCGCCCGGGACAGGGGGTTTCCAGATACGCAGTATTTT. Its protein product is CASSARDRGFPDTQYF.

This rearrangement joins TRBV19 to TRBJ1-3; 10 bases align to TRBD1. J gave up 5 bases and V 5 bases, and 9 bases lay outside the gene matches. Germline lookup yields CDR1 LNHDA and CDR2 SQIVND (reference sequence). The CDR3 runs to 16 residues. The CDR3, as DNA: TGTGCCAGTAGTCTAAGACAGGGGGCCTTTAGAAACACCATATATTTT. Protein: CASSLRQGAFRNTIYF. Looking up the rest from reference TRBV19 and TRBJ1-3 gives the full variable domain: DGGITQSPKYLFRKEGQNVTLSCEQNLNHDAMYWYRQDPGQGLRLIYYSQIVNDFQKGDIAEGYSVSREKKESFPLTVTSAQKNPTAFYLCASSLRQGAFRNTIYFGEGSWLTVV.

This chain uses TRBV5-1 with TRBJ1-1, with D tentatively TRBD1 (5 bases). The V gene's germline CDR1 is SGHRS and CDR2 YFSETQ. V lost 4 bases and J 4 bases, leaving 14 bases between the germline ends. The CDR3 has 14 amino acids. The CDR3, as DNA: TGCGCCAGCAGCCGAGGGGATCAACGCACTGAAGCTTTCTTT. It is translated as CASSRGDQRTEAFF.

The J gene is TRBJ2-3, the V gene TRBV30, with TRBD2 matching over 11 bases. Trimming cost V 5 bases and J 2 bases; bases outside gene matches: 3. Germline CDR1 GTSNPN, CDR2 SVGIG (reference sequence). The CDR3 has 14 amino acids. DNA for the CDR3: TGTGCCTGGCAACTAGCGGGGGCCACAGATACGCAGTATTTT. Translating gives CAWQLAGATDTQYF.

This clone was recorded only once. CDR3 DNA: TGTGCCAGTGGAGGGCAACTCTCCTACGAGCAGTACTTC. Its protein is CASGGQLSYEQYF. The V and J genes are TRBV19 and TRBJ2-7; the D gene is possibly TRBD2 (6 bases). The V and J ends lost 8 bases and 0 bases respectively, with 11 bases between them. This CDR3 comprises 13 residues. The germline CDR1 and CDR2 sequences are LNHDA and SQIVND (reference sequence).

The chain links TRBV3-1 (or the pseudogene TRBV3-2) to TRBJ2-1; D is undetermined. The CDR3 is 13 amino acids. CDR1 and CDR2 from the germline V gene are LGHDT and YNNKEL (reference sequence). The V gene lost 0 bases and the J gene lost 12 bases, with 12 bases spanning the gap. In DNA form, the CDR3 reads TGTGCCAGCAGCCAAGATCCCGGCCGTAGGCAGTTCTTC. Protein sequence: CASSQDPGRRQFF.

The rearrangement links TRBV5-1 to TRBJ2-3; D is uncertain. V was trimmed by 0 bases and J by 6 bases, leaving 11 bases between them. This CDR3 region has 14 residues. Germline values: CDR1 SGHRS, CDR2 YFSETQ. The CDR3 nucleotides are TGCGCCAGCAGCTTGGTTTTCCTGGCCGATACGCAGTATTTT. Amino acid sequence: CASSLVFLADTQYF. Combining the CDR3 with reference TRBV5-1 and TRBJ2-3 gives the whole variable domain KAGVTQTPRYLIKTRGQQVTLSCSPISGHRSVSWYQQTPGQGLQFLFEYFSETQRNKGNFPGRFSGRQFSNSRSEMNVSTLELGDSALYLCASSLVFLADTQYFGPGTRLTVL.

This chain joins TRBV10-2 and TRBJ1-5, with 10 bases fitting TRBD1. The trim removed 8 bases at V and 4 bases at J, leaving 11 bases unmatched. Per germline, CDR1 WSHSY and CDR2 SAAADI. There are 16 residues in the CDR3. The CDR3 sequence: CASRSSGTGDNQPQHF. In nucleotides, the CDR3 is TGCGCCAGCCGATCATCCGGGACAGGGGATAATCAGCCCCAGCATTTT.

V and J are TRBV5-8 and TRBJ2-6, with no clear D. V was trimmed by 2 bases and J by 4 bases, leaving 7 bases between them. Looked up from germline, CDR1 is SGHTS and CDR2 is YDEGEE. The CDR3 is 14 residues long. The CDR3 DNA reads as TGTGCCAGCAGCTTAGAAACCGGGGCCAACGTCCTGACTTTC. Its protein product is CASSLETGANVLTF.

The chain combines TRBV28 with TRBJ2-1; 8 bases agree with TRBD1. Germline V gene data show CDR1 as MDHEN and CDR2 as SYDVKM. V lost 3 bases to trimming and J lost 4 bases; unmatched junction nucleotides: 5. This CDR3 comprises 15 residues. The DNA for the CDR3 is TGTGCCAGCAGTTTGCAGGGGGCGAATTACAATGAGCAGTTCTTC. The encoded protein is CASSLQGANYNEQFF.

The V call is TRBV4-1, the J call TRBJ1-6; 10 nucleotides align to TRBD1. CDR3 length equals 14 residues. Germline CDR1 is MGHRA and CDR2 is YSYEKL. Trimming took 1 base from V and 12 from J; bases not matched to a gene: 3. This CDR3 reads CASSQVGTGVPLHF. The CDR3 region has the DNA TGCGCCAGCAGCCAAGTTGGGACAGGGGTACCCCTCCACTTT.

The V gene is TRBV5-4, the J gene TRBJ2-7; D remains unclear. V gave up 0 bases and J gave up 2 bases, with 12 bases separating them. The CDR3 has 15 residues. CDR1 is SGHNT, CDR2 YYREEE, per germline (reference sequence). Here the CDR3 DNA reads TGTGCCAGCAGCTTGGATCCGTCTGCCCCCTACGAGCAGTACTTC. It specifies CASSLDPSAPYEQYF.

This clone was picked up a small number of times. Other DNA sequences within the sample encode an identical CDR3. The chain uses TRBV15 and TRBJ2-5; D is unresolved. Germline CDR1 reads LNHNV; CDR2 reads YYDKDF (reference sequence). CDR3 length: 12 residues. V was cut by 0 bases and J by 5 bases, with 4 bases left in between. The CDR3 loop is CATSRDWETQYF. The CDR3, as DNA: TGTGCCACCAGCAGAGATTGGGAGACCCAGTACTTC.

The J gene is TRBJ2-2, the V gene TRBV12-3 or TRBV12-4; D remains ambiguous. The CDR3 is 13 residues long. Between the trimmed V and J ends, which lost 1 base and 6 bases, there was a span of 6 bases. CDR3 DNA: TGTGCCAGCAGTTTAGGCGGCCCCGGGGAGCTGTTTTTT. Protein product: CASSLGGPGELFF.